One sample yielded the 2 T cell receptor beta chains listed below, sequenced in a study of blood T cell repertoires in COVID-19. TCRdb's copy holds only in-frame clones and misses some; the assay was immunoSEQ multiplex PCR. The data contain roughly 96,000 clones, roughly 82% of them singletons. The sequencing input was peripheral blood. Receptors originate from a man of 80 years or more with acute or convalescent COVID-19.

The chain couples TRBV5-6 to TRBJ2-1; 7 nucleotides line up with TRBD1. CDR3 size: 15 residues. With V trimmed by 4 bases and J by 5 bases, 9 bases remained unmatched. CDR1 is SGHDT, CDR2 YYEEEE, per germline. The CDR3 sequence is CASSPWGRGNNEQFF. CDR3 DNA sequence: TGTGCCAGCAGCCCCTGGGGCAGGGGGAACAATGAGCAGTTCTTC.

The gene calls are TRBV10-3 and TRBJ2-3; 13 nucleotides line up with TRBD2. CDR3 length: 17 amino acids. Losses at the gene ends were 10 bases for V and 5 bases for J; bases not matched to a gene: 15. CDR1 is ENHRY and CDR2 is SYGVKD in the germline V gene. For the CDR3, the DNA is TGTGCCACCCTCAACTGGCCACTAGCGGGAGGGGTAGATACGCAGTATTTT. Protein sequence: CATLNWPLAGGVDTQYF.